The clone carrying this T cell receptor beta chain showed up just a few times. The data were taken from a study of blood T cell repertoires in COVID-19. Study details: Italy, Spain and the United States were the sources of the convalescent and acute COVID-19 samples.

As handled by the study authors: How many nucleated cells were present was estimated from reference gene primer amplification. Sequencing was performed with immunoSEQ multiplex PCR; in TCRdb, only in-frame clones are kept and a portion is missing. The V and J calls and clone size are taken from that table; D and trimming were inferred from the DNA. The sample yields about 340,000 clones, about 86% seen once. CDR3 length equals 14 residues. V dropped 5 bases and J dropped 1 base, with 11 bases sitting between them. The V gene's germline CDR1 is MNHEY and CDR2 SMNVEV (reference sequence). The chain joins TRBV27 to TRBJ1-1; weak D call: TRBD1 (6 bases). This receptor was taken from a young man with active or convalescent COVID-19. The sequenced material came from peripheral blood. CDR3 region: CASSPRQENTEAFF. The CDR3 region has the DNA TGTGCCAGCAGTCCCCGACAGGAGAACACTGAAGCTTTCTTT.